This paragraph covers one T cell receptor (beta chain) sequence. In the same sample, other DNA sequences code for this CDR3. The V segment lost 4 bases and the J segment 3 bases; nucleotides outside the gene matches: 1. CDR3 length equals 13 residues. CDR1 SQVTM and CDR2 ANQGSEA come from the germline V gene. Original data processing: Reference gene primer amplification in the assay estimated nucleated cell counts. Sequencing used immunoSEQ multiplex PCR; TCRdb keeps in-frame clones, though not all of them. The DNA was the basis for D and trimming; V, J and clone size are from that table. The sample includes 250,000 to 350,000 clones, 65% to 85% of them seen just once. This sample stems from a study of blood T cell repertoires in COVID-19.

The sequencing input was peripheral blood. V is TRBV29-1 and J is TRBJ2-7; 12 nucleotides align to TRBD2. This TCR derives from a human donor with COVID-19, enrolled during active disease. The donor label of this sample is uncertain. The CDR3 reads CSVATSGSYEQYF. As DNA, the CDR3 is TGCAGCGTTGCGACTAGCGGGAGCTACGAGCAGTACTTC.